These T cell receptor beta chains were read from a single sample in a study of post-analysis software for immune sequencing data. MiXCR was run by TCRdb on the PCR reads, yielding one entry per CDR3 protein. The sample consists of roughly 800,000 distinct CDR3 sequences, roughly 50% of them appearing once. Sequencing used blood. All receptors derive from a girl between 10 and 17 years old with multiple sclerosis. CDR3s include the opening cysteine and the closing phenylalanine or tryptophan. The D gene is left open where the match is weak. Rows may omit the clone size; those that give it use once, few, many or a size class.

>NA|NA|TRBV2|TRBJ2-4
TGTGCCAGCAGGGACAATTCGGACATTCAGTACTTC
CASRDNSDIQYF
>NA|TRBD1|TRBV7-9|TRBJ2-7
TGTGCCAGCAGCTTAGTTAATGGTGCGGACAGGGGGTACGAGCAGTACTTC
CASSLVNGADRGYEQYF
>few|NA|TRBV29-1|TRBJ2-7
TGCAGCGTTGAGGGGTTGGCGGGTGGCGAGCAGTACTTC
CSVEGLAGGEQYF
>NA|NA|TRBV7-9|TRBJ1-2
TGTGCCAGCAGCTCCGTGAGTTGGGCGATTACTAACTATGGCTACACCTTC
CASSSVSWAITNYGYTF
>NA|NA|TRBV7-2|TRBJ2-1
TGTGCCAGCAGCTTAGGGACGACCCGGGTTAATGGGCAGTTCTTC
CASSLGTTRVNGQFF
>few|TRBD1|TRBV25-1|TRBJ1-2
TGTGCCAGCAGTTATACAGGGGCCTATGGCTACACCTTC
CASSYTGAYGYTF
>NA|NA|TRBV20-1|TRBJ2-5
TGCAGTGCAAGGAGCCCCCCCCAAGAGACCCAGTACTTC
CSARSPPQETQYF
>NA|TRBD1|TRBV9|TRBJ1-1
TGTGCCAGCAGCGAGGGGGCATTCACTGAAGCTTTCTTT
CASSEGAFTEAFF
>NA|NA|TRBV5-1|TRBJ2-3
TGCGCCAGCAGCTTGTCCCCCGGCCGCACAGATACGCAGTATTTT
CASSLSPGRTDTQYF
>NA|TRBD1|TRBV6-5|TRBJ2-7
TGTGCCAGCAGTTACCAATTCCCGGGACAGGGGGCAAGCTACGAGCAGTACTTC
CASSYQFPGQGASYEQYF
>few|NA|TRBV6-5|TRBJ1-2
TGTGCCAGCAGTTACGGGGGCGGCTATGGCTACACCTTC
CASSYGGGYGYTF
>NA|TRBD1|TRBV6-1|TRBJ1-5
TGTGCCAGCAGTCCCCTGGGACAGGGTTGGAGCAATCAGCCCCAGCATTTT
CASSPLGQGWSNQPQHF
>many|NA|TRBV21-1|TRBJ2-3
TGTGCCAGCAGCAAAGATTCGGCGGACAACAGGACTAGCACAGATACGCAGTATTTT
CASSKDSADNRTSTDTQYF
>NA|TRBD1|TRBV7-9|TRBJ2-3
TGTGCCAGCAGCGAACCGGGACAGCGCACAGATACGCAGTATTTT
CASSEPGQRTDTQYF
>NA|NA|TRBV5-6|TRBJ2-7
TGTGCCAGCAGCTTTTGGCGGGGAAGCTCCTACGAGCAGTACTTC
CASSFWRGSSYEQYF
>few|NA|TRBV6-5|TRBJ1-2
TGTGCCAGCAGTTACTCCGGTGTGGAGCCGGCAGTTGGCTACACCTTC
CASSYSGVEPAVGYTF
>NA|NA|TRBV7-6|TRBJ2-7
TGTGCCAGCAGCTTAGTTGCGGGTGCTCACGAGCAGTACTTC
CASSLVAGAHEQYF
>few|NA|TRBV6-6|TRBJ2-5
TGTGCCACCTCGGGAGCGGGTTATCAAGAGACCCAGTACTTC
CATSGAGYQETQYF
>NA|TRBD1|TRBV29-1|TRBJ1-2
TGCAGCGTTGTCGACCGGGGGACAGACTATGGCTACACCTTC
CSVVDRGTDYGYTF
>few|NA|TRBV6-6|TRBJ2-7
TGTGCCAGCAGTTACTCGAGAGGGGTGGGGGGAAACTACGAGCAGTACTTC
CASSYSRGVGGNYEQYF
>NA|NA|TRBV2|TRBJ1-2
TGTGCCAGCAGTGATTACGTCGGCAGCGGCTACACCTTC
CASSDYVGSGYTF
>few|TRBD2|TRBV20-1|TRBJ2-7
TGCAGTGCTAGAGATGAGGGAGGGATCCAATCTCGAGTCGAGCAGTACTTC
CSARDEGGIQSRVEQYF
>NA|TRBD2|TRBV6-5|TRBJ2-1
TGTGCCAGCAGCCGGACTAGCGGGCGGGAGCAGTTCTTC
CASSRTSGREQFF
>NA|NA|TRBV5-1|TRBJ2-4
TGCGCCAGCAGCTTCGACTGGACGGGGAGCAAAAACATTCAGTACTTC
CASSFDWTGSKNIQYF
>NA|TRBD1|TRBV20-1|TRBJ2-4
TGCAGTGCTAGAGATCTCGGACAGGGAGATCTCTACGCCAAAAACATTCAGTACTTC
CSARDLGQGDLYAKNIQYF
>NA|NA|TRBV20-1|TRBJ2-7
TGCAGTGCTAGGGCCGTAAACCAGGGGTACTACGAGCAGTACTTC
CSARAVNQGYYEQYF
>NA|NA|TRBV20-1|TRBJ2-7
TGCAGTGCTAGTCGCGGGGTAAGCTCCTACGAGCAGTACTTC
CSASRGVSSYEQYF
>NA|TRBD1|TRBV29-1|TRBJ2-4
TGCAGCGTCCTGTCCGGGACAGGGGCCATCCGAAACATTCAGTACTTC
CSVLSGTGAIRNIQYF
>NA|TRBD1|TRBV10-3|TRBJ2-3
TGTGCCGCAGCCCGGGACAGGGGCCCAGATACGCAGTATTTT
CAAARDRGPDTQYF
>NA|NA|TRBV27|TRBJ2-7
TGTGCCAGCAGTGTCTCGGTAGGCCCCTACGAGCAGTACTTC
CASSVSVGPYEQYF
>NA|NA|TRBV5-1|TRBJ1-5
TGCGCCAGCAGCTTAGATGGGGATAGCAATCAGCCCCAGCATTTT
CASSLDGDSNQPQHF
>NA|NA|TRBV20-1|TRBJ2-6
TGCAGTGCTAGAGAAGCTAGCTCTGGGGCCAACGTCCTGACTTTC
CSAREASSGANVLTF
>few|NA|TRBV7-9|TRBJ2-7
TGTGCCAGCAGCTGGATGGAGGGGGGACAATCCTACGAGCAGTACTTC
CASSWMEGGQSYEQYF
>once|NA|TRBV21-1|TRBJ2-7
TGTGCCAGCAAGGGCGGAATACTCTACGAGCAGTACTTC
CASKGGILYEQYF
>once|NA|TRBV10-2|TRBJ1-1
TGCGCCAGCAGTGCCGATCGAGGGGCATGGACTGAAGCTTTCTTT
CASSADRGAWTEAFF
>NA|TRBD1|TRBV4-1|TRBJ1-4
TGCGCCAGCAGCCAAGATCTGACAGGGGGACGTGAAAAACTGTTTTTT
CASSQDLTGGREKLFF
>NA|TRBD2|TRBV20-1|TRBJ2-5
TGCAGTGCCGTCCGGACTAGCGGGGACCAAGAGACCCAGTACTTC
CSAVRTSGDQETQYF
>few|NA|TRBV20-1|TRBJ2-1
TGCAGTGCTAGCTGGGGTGGTTTAAAGAATGAGCAGTTCTTC
CSASWGGLKNEQFF
>NA|TRBD2|TRBV20-1|TRBJ2-1
TGCAGTCCGCTAGTGAGCGGGAGTATGAGGAATGAGCAGTTCTTC
CSPLVSGSMRNEQFF
>NA|NA|TRBV20-1|TRBJ2-1
TGCAGTGCTAGGCGGCTAGCGAGTACCTACAATGAGCAGTTCTTC
CSARRLASTYNEQFF
>few|TRBD1|TRBV20-1|TRBJ1-2
TGCAGTGCTAGGCGGGGCGGGACAGAATATAACTATGGCTACACCTTC
CSARRGGTEYNYGYTF
>few|TRBD2|TRBV12-3/TRBV12-4|TRBJ2-1
TGTGCCAGCAGCCCCCCCGGACTAGCGGGAGGGGAGCAGTTCTTC
CASSPPGLAGGEQFF
>few|TRBD1|TRBV20-1|TRBJ2-7
TGCAGTGCTAGAGTTCTAGGGACAGGGGAATACGAGCAGTACTTC
CSARVLGTGEYEQYF
>NA|NA|TRBV29-1|TRBJ2-1
TGCAGCGTTGAAAACTACAATGAGCAGTTCTTC
CSVENYNEQFF
>NA|TRBD1|TRBV7-8|TRBJ1-2
TGTGCCAGCAGCTTACGCCTCGGAGGGACAGGGGCCGACAACTATGGCTACACCTTC
CASSLRLGGTGADNYGYTF
>NA|NA|TRBV5-1|TRBJ2-1
TGCGCCAGCAGCTTGGGGGCAGGGGTGAATGAGCAGTTCTTC
CASSLGAGVNEQFF
>NA|NA|TRBV7-8|TRBJ2-4
TGTGCCAGCGTGTCTATCCCCTTAGCCAAAAACATTCAGTACTTC
CASVSIPLAKNIQYF
>NA|NA|TRBV12-3/TRBV12-4|TRBJ2-3
TGTGCCAGCAGTTCATCCTCGTGGGGAGGGACAGGGTATTTT
CASSSSSWGGTGYF
>NA|NA|TRBV7-9|TRBJ2-5
TGTGCCAGCAGCTTAGTTTCTATCCATCAAGAGACCCAGTACTTC
CASSLVSIHQETQYF
>NA|NA|TRBV25-1|TRBJ1-2
TGTGCCAGCAGTGAGCAAGCAGCTGGCTATGGCTACACCTTC
CASSEQAAGYGYTF
>NA|NA|TRBV7-9|TRBJ1-5
TGTGCCAGCAGCTTATCAAGCTCAGGGGTCCCTCAGCCCCAGCATTTT
CASSLSSSGVPQPQHF
>NA|NA|TRBV5-1|TRBJ2-7
TGTGCCAGCAGTGTCACAGGATCCTCCTACGAGCAGTACTTC
CASSVTGSSYEQYF
>NA|TRBD2|TRBV7-2|TRBJ2-5
TGTGCCAGCAGCTTAGTGGGACTAGATAGTTTTGAGACCCAGTACTTC
CASSLVGLDSFETQYF
>NA|NA|TRBV9|TRBJ2-1
TGTGCCAGCAGCGCGAGCCCAGGTACCCTCAACTACAATGAGCAGTTCTTC
CASSASPGTLNYNEQFF
>NA|NA|TRBV6-2/TRBV6-3|TRBJ2-7
TGTGCCAGCAGCCCGGTGGGTCGGACTACCTACGAGCAGTACTTC
CASSPVGRTTYEQYF
>few|TRBD2|TRBV7-2|TRBJ2-7
TGTGCCAGCAGCCTGATACTAGCGGGAACCTACGAGCAGTACTTC
CASSLILAGTYEQYF
>NA|TRBD2|TRBV24-1|TRBJ2-5
TGTGCCACCAGTGATCTGTCACTAGCGGGAGGGCCGGGGGAGACCCAGTACTTC
CATSDLSLAGGPGETQYF
>NA|TRBD1|TRBV6-5|TRBJ2-7
TGTGCCAGCAGTTATTCCGGGACAGGGGGTTCCTACGAGCAGTACTTC
CASSYSGTGGSYEQYF
>NA|NA|TRBV10-3|TRBJ2-1
TGTGCCATCATGGCCGGTTCCTACAATGAGCAGTTCTTC
CAIMAGSYNEQFF